This T cell receptor (beta chain) is drawn from a study of cytomegalovirus exposure and HLA in healthy donors. General study results and limits: A later analysis, which compared TCR beta chains of equal frequency, found the HLA-associated ones more clonally expanded. With later analysis, a missense DCLRE1C variant became linked to TCR beta V- and J-gene trimming. Later analysis suggested most CMV-associated TCR beta chains were HLA-restricted. Altogether, about 160 TCR beta chains were recorded as cytomegalovirus-associated.

The PCR made use of 60 Vbeta and 13 Jbeta primers. Using immunoSEQ multiplex PCR, the repertoire was profiled, and TCRdb retains in-frame clones only, with some absent. This sample has 90,000 to 120,000 clones, with roughly 82% found just once. Concerning this clone itself: Its antigen is undetermined.

This CDR3 is 13 amino acids long. V gave up 6 bases and J gave up 3 bases, with 11 bases separating them. CDR1 and CDR2 (germline): MDHEN, SYDVKM. The J gene is TRBJ1-2, the V gene TRBV28; unclear D gene. The sample comprised PBMCs. This TCR was sampled from a male donor in good health and CMV-seronegative. DNA for the CDR3: TGTGCCAGCAGCTCCCTCCGGGACTATGGCTACACCTTC. It codes for CASSSLRDYGYTF.